One and the same sample provided the 25 T cell receptor beta chains below, sequenced in a study of Graves' ophthalmopathy and Graves' hyperthyroidism. TCR beta CDR3 regions were amplified from RNA transcripts. Scientists carried out first-round RT-PCR using HTBI primers and then a second-round multiplex PCR. In TCRdb, the multiplex PCR reads were re-called with MiXCR into one record per CDR3 protein. This table has about 740,000 distinct CDR3 sequences, 35% to 50% appearing once. The specimen was peripheral blood. All receptors derive from an adult man with Graves' ophthalmopathy.

This chain joins TRBV7-9 and TRBJ2-7, with D perhaps TRBD1 (6 bases). CDR1 SEHNR and CDR2 FQNEAQ come from the germline V gene (reference sequence). V lost 5 bases, J lost 9 bases, and 20 bases lay in between. The CDR3 is 14 residues long. CDR3 loop: CASSRVGAAPRQYF. CDR3 DNA sequence: TGTGCCAGCAGCCGCGTGGGGGCCGCACCTAGGCAGTACTTC.

This clonotype has just a few counts. The CDR3 nucleotides read TGTGCCAGCAGGAAATCGGGCCCCTCCTACGAGCAGTACTTC. It encodes CASRKSGPSYEQYF. The rearrangement uses TRBV6-4 and TRBJ2-7; D gene unclear. CDR1 and CDR2 from the germline V gene are MRHNA and SNTAGT. The CDR3 is made up of 14 amino acids. Between the trimmed V and J ends, which lost 6 bases and 0 bases, there was a span of 12 bases.

This clonotype was seen just once. This rearrangement joins TRBV29-1 to TRBJ2-7, with D uncertain. The length of the CDR3 is 13 residues. V lost 3 bases and J lost 6, with 15 bases in between. Per germline, CDR1 SQVTM and CDR2 ANQGSEA. The CDR3 region has the DNA TGCAGCGTTGAGGGCGCCGATCGTCGCGAGCAGTACTTC. Amino acids: CSVEGADRREQYF.

This clonotype occurred a few times. CDR3 loop: CASSHRTGDRETQYF. In DNA form, the CDR3 reads TGCGCCAGCAGCCACCGGACAGGGGATAGAGAGACCCAGTACTTC. This chain links TRBV4-1 with TRBJ2-5, with 9 positions matching TRBD1. The CDR3 has 15 residues. Trimming removed 3 bases from V and 4 bases from J; junction bases left unmatched: 6. Germline-derived CDR1 and CDR2 are MGHRA and YSYEKL.

This clonotype was recorded only once. V is TRBV2 and J is TRBJ2-7; 8 bases are shared with TRBD1. The DNA end lines up better with TRBJ2-5; the J call may be wrong. The CDR3 spans 14 residues. The germline CDR1 and CDR2 sequences are SNHLY and FYNNEI. The CDR3 reads CASRNGQGLETQYF. The CDR3 DNA follows: TGTGCCAGCCGGAACGGACAGGGATTAGAGACCCAGTACTTC.

The gene calls are TRBV20-1 and TRBJ2-7; 9 bases align to TRBD1. The CDR3 contains 14 residues. V lost 6 bases, J lost 4 bases, and 10 bases stayed unmatched. Germline CDR1 DFQATT, CDR2 SNEGSKA (reference sequence). The chain's CDR3 is CSAVPADRGYEQYF. The CDR3 region has the DNA TGCAGTGCGGTTCCTGCGGACAGGGGATACGAGCAGTACTTC.

V and J are TRBV19 and TRBJ1-5, with D maybe TRBD1 (5 bases). Trimming shortened V by 5 bases and J by 4 bases, and 21 bases separated the two germline ends. Per germline, CDR1 LNHDA and CDR2 SQIVND (reference sequence). This CDR3 is built from 17 residues. The CDR3, as DNA: TGTGCCAGTAGTTTACAGAGGGGAGGGTCCGGTAATCAGCCCCAGCATTTT. It yields the protein CASSLQRGGSGNQPQHF.

CDR3 DNA sequence: TGCGCCAGCAGCTTCAATGGACGGCGGAACACTGAAGCTTTCTTT. It codes for CASSFNGRRNTEAFF. The J gene is TRBJ1-1, the V gene TRBV5-1; D is unresolved. The CDR3 length is 15 residues. Between the trimmed V and J ends, which lost 2 bases and 1 base, there was a span of 12 bases. CDR1 is SGHRS and CDR2 is YFSETQ in the germline V gene.

In this sample, this clonotype turned up many times. The V and J genes are TRBV7-9 and TRBJ2-2, with 9 bases fitting TRBD1. This CDR3 region has 13 residues. Germline CDR1 is SEHNR and CDR2 is FQNEAQ (reference sequence). With 5 bases clipped from V and 6 bases from J, the junction kept 1 base outside the gene matches. As DNA, the CDR3 is TGTGCCAGCAGCCGGACAGGGGCCGGGGAGCTGTTTTTT. Protein: CASSRTGAGELFF.

This clonotype appeared many times. In DNA form, the CDR3 reads TGTGCCAGCAGCTTACCGGGGTACGACGAGCAGTACTTC. It encodes CASSLPGYDEQYF. The V call is TRBV7-2, the J call TRBJ2-7, with D perhaps matching TRBD2 (5 bases). The V end lost 2 bases, the J end lost 5 bases, and 10 bases lay between the germline ends. The length of the CDR3 is 13 residues. In germline, CDR1 is SGHTA, CDR2 FQGNSA. Full variable domain (outside the CDR3, taken from reference TRBV7-2 and TRBJ2-7): GAGVSQSPSNKVTEKGKDVELRCDPISGHTALYWYRQSLGQGLEFLIYFQGNSAPDKSGLPSDRFSAERTGGSVSTLTIQRTQQEDSAVYLCASSLPGYDEQYFGPGTRLTVT.

This chain links TRBV11-2 with TRBJ1-1; D possibly corresponds to TRBD1 (5 bases). Germline V gene data show CDR1 as SGHAT and CDR2 as FQNNGV. This CDR3 has 11 amino acids. The V end lost 11 bases, the J end lost 10 bases, and 17 bases lay between the germline ends. The CDR3 region is CAWREGPVAFF. The CDR3 DNA reads as TGTGCCTGGAGAGAGGGGCCCGTAGCTTTCTTT.

The rearrangement links TRBV5-5 to TRBJ2-3; possible D gene TRBD2, 5 bases. This CDR3 is built from 13 residues. Germline assignment: CDR1 SGHKS and CDR2 YYEKEE (reference sequence). V was clipped by 0 bases and J by 6 bases, with 8 bases between them. The CDR3 is CASSLVGSDTQYF. CDR3 coding DNA: TGTGCCAGCAGCTTGGTGGGGAGCGATACGCAGTATTTT.

This clonotype was seen a few times. One end of the junction is discordant with germline, which a read error may explain. V gene TRBV11-2 combines with J gene TRBJ2-7; no clear D. The CDR3 length is 15 residues. In germline, CDR1 is SGHAT, CDR2 FQNNGV. CDR3 region: CASRRGYSPGYEQYF. CDR3 sequence (DNA): TGCGCCAGCAGACGAGGATATTCCCCCGGCTACGAGCAGTACTTC.

This clonotype was seen a few times. This chain uses TRBV20-1 with TRBJ1-6; TRBD1 matches 7 bases. The V segment lost 0 bases and the J segment 6 bases; nucleotides outside the gene matches: 14. The germline gives CDR1 DFQATT, CDR2 SNEGSKA (reference sequence). The CDR3 runs to 18 residues. For the CDR3, the DNA is TGCAGTGCTAGAGATCTAGGACAGGTCGTAGTCGGTAATTCACCCCTCCACTTT. It specifies CSARDLGQVVVGNSPLHF.

The rearrangement links TRBV5-1 to TRBJ1-1; D not certain. Germline V gene lookup returns CDR1 SGHRS and CDR2 YFSETQ. The CDR3 has 14 amino acids. With 4 bases removed from V and 2 bases from J, the gap between germline ends came to 12 bases. CDR3 sequence: CASSNSVPNTEAFF. CDR3 in DNA: TGCGCCAGCAGCAATTCGGTGCCTAACACTGAAGCTTTCTTT.

The genes are TRBV19 and TRBJ2-2; 9 bases match TRBD2. Germline CDR1 LNHDA, CDR2 SQIVND (reference sequence). J was trimmed by 9 bases and V by 8 bases; bases with no gene match: 10. CDR3 length: 14 amino acids. CDR3 DNA: TGTGCCAGTGCACGGACTAGCGATGACCGGGAGCTGTTTTTT. Protein: CASARTSDDRELFF. Variable domain in full (rest from reference TRBV19 and TRBJ2-2): DGGITQSPKYLFRKEGQNVTLSCEQNLNHDAMYWYRQDPGQGLRLIYYSQIVNDFQKGDIAEGYSVSREKKESFPLTVTSAQKNPTAFYLCASARTSDDRELFFGEGSRLTVL.

The chain combines TRBV25-1 with TRBJ1-1, with 7 bases matching TRBD1. Germline values: CDR1 MGHDK, CDR2 SYGVNS. V gave up 6 bases and J gave up 1 base; unmatched junction bases: 8. The CDR3 is 15 residues long. CDR3 sequence: CASRPGDSQNTEAFF. As DNA, the CDR3 is TGTGCCAGCAGACCCGGGGACAGCCAGAACACTGAAGCTTTCTTT.

This clonotype was counted a few times. V usage is TRBV20-1 and J usage is TRBJ2-7, with 7 bases matching TRBD1. The J segment lost 0 bases and the V segment lost 4 bases, leaving 6 bases of the junction unmatched. The germline CDR1 and CDR2 sequences are DFQATT and SNEGSKA (reference sequence). The CDR3 has 14 amino acids. The CDR3 coding sequence is TGCAGTGCTACTAATGACAGGGACTCCTACGAGCAGTACTTC. As protein: CSATNDRDSYEQYF.

The sample holds a few counts of this clonotype. V usage is TRBV25-1 and J usage is TRBJ2-7; 9 nucleotides line up with TRBD2. CDR1 and CDR2 from the germline V gene are MGHDK and SYGVNS. Trimming took 3 bases from V and 2 from J; bases not matched to a gene: 5. The CDR3 totals 15 residues. The CDR3, as DNA: TGTGCCAGCAGTGAGGCAGGGACTAGCACCTACGAGCAGTACTTC. This gives the protein CASSEAGTSTYEQYF.

This clonotype appeared a single time. The rearrangement links TRBV29-1 to TRBJ2-5; D is unresolved. This CDR3 is 14 amino acids long. Trimming removed 3 bases at V and 5 bases at J, with 16 bases between. Per the germline V gene, CDR1 is SQVTM and CDR2 is ANQGSEA. CDR3 DNA sequence: TGCAGCGTTGACAGCGACCAGGCCGGGGAGACCCAGTACTTC. Its translation is CSVDSDQAGETQYF. Full variable domain (remainder filled in from reference TRBV29-1 and TRBJ2-5): SAVISQKPSRDICQRGTSLTIQCQVDSQVTMMFWYRQQPGQSLTLIATANQGSEATYESGFVIDKFPISRPNLTFSTLTVSNMSPEDSSIYLCSVDSDQAGETQYFGPGTRLLVL.

V is TRBV6-6 and J is TRBJ1-5; D gene uncertain. Deletions cut 4 bases from V and 7 bases from J, with 11 bases between. CDR1 is MNHNY, CDR2 SVGAGI, per germline (reference sequence). The CDR3 loop spans 13 amino acids. CDR3 amino acids: CASSLKGYQPQHF. The DNA for the CDR3 is TGTGCCAGCAGTTTAAAGGGTTACCAGCCCCAGCATTTT.

This clonotype has a handful of counts. This rearrangement joins TRBV4-3 to TRBJ2-5; 7 bases line up with TRBD1. In germline, CDR1 is LGHNA, CDR2 YSLEER. With V trimmed by 5 bases and J by 2 bases, 5 bases remained unmatched. The CDR3 totals 14 residues. The CDR3 here is CASSVTGLQETQYF. The CDR3 DNA is TGCGCCAGCAGCGTGACAGGGCTTCAAGAGACCCAGTACTTC.

The chain has TRBV7-9 and TRBJ2-7, with D perhaps matching TRBD1 (5 bases). Germline V gene sequence: CDR1 SEHNR, CDR2 FQNEAQ (reference sequence). V lost 2 bases to trimming and J lost 2 bases, with 10 bases between them. This CDR3 region has 14 residues. CDR3 loop: CASSLSGAAYEQYF. As DNA, the CDR3 is TGTGCCAGCAGCTTAAGTGGGGCCGCCTACGAGCAGTACTTC.

This chain connects TRBV5-1 to TRBJ1-1; D not resolved. V lost 4 bases, J lost 1 base, and 14 bases lay in between. The CDR3 length is 15 residues. Per the germline V gene, CDR1 is SGHRS and CDR2 is YFSETQ. The CDR3 protein is CASSQPAGGNTEAFF. The CDR3 DNA sequence: TGCGCCAGCAGCCAACCGGCAGGAGGGAACACTGAAGCTTTCTTT.

As DNA, the CDR3 is TGTGCCAGCAGCCCAACACTGAACAATGCCTACGAGCAGTACTTC. This translates into CASSPTLNNAYEQYF. This chain uses TRBV5-5 with TRBJ2-7, with D hard to call. The germline CDR1 and CDR2 sequences are SGHKS and YYEKEE (reference sequence). The CDR3 runs to 15 residues. V gave up 4 bases and J gave up 2 bases, with 16 bases separating them.